These 23 T cell receptor beta chains came from one sample sequenced in a study of beta chain features in type 1 diabetes. Expressed TCRB transcripts were sequenced because the entire RNA isolate underwent reverse transcription. Assay: immunoSEQ multiplex PCR; the TCRdb copy retains only in-frame clones and omits some. The sample gives roughly 400,000 clones, around 14% of which show up once; less than 0.04% is in the top ten. The source material was naive CD4+ T cells from blood. The receptors were sampled from a man aged 30 to 45 in good health.

The gene calls are TRBV19 and TRBJ2-4, with TRBD1 matching 8 bases. The length of the CDR3 is 17 residues. Germline-derived CDR1 and CDR2 are LNHDA and SQIVND (reference sequence). With 0 bases clipped from V and 0 bases from J, the junction kept 4 bases outside the gene matches. The CDR3 DNA follows: TGTGCCAGTAGTATAGAAGGGACAGGACTAGCCAAAAACATTCAGTACTTC. It codes for CASSIEGTGLAKNIQYF.

This clone was counted a few times. Other nucleotide sequences in the sample specify the same CDR3. The chain uses TRBV27 and TRBJ2-3; D remains ambiguous. V dropped 3 bases and J dropped 6 bases, with 4 bases sitting between them. The germline V gene encodes CDR1 MNHEY and CDR2 SMNVEV (reference sequence). CDR3 length: 11 residues. CDR3 bases: TGTGCCAGCAGTTTGGGCGATACGCAGTATTTT. Translation gives CASSLGDTQYF.

This clone was recorded a few times. The genes are TRBV9 and TRBJ2-7; D uncertain. Per germline, CDR1 SGDLS and CDR2 YYNGEE. The CDR3 totals 14 residues. V was clipped by 4 bases and J by 0 bases, with 11 bases between them. The DNA for the CDR3 is TGTGCCAGCAGCATGACGGCGAGCTCCTACGAGCAGTACTTC. It translates to CASSMTASSYEQYF.

The CDR3 sequence: CASSRTGLGDTQYF. DNA of the CDR3: TGTGCCAGCAGCCGAACAGGGCTGGGAGATACGCAGTATTTT. The chain links TRBV7-7 to TRBJ2-3; D possibly corresponds to TRBD1 (6 bases). Trimming took 5 bases from V and 5 from J, leaving 14 bases between them. Germline CDR1 SSHAT, CDR2 FNYEAQ (reference sequence). This CDR3 has 14 amino acids.

This clone was observed many times. The chain employs TRBV7-9 and TRBJ2-3; 8 nucleotides align to TRBD2. V was clipped by 6 bases and J by 3 bases; unmatched bases: 11. The CDR3 length is 16 residues. Germline assignment: CDR1 SEHNR and CDR2 FQNEAQ (reference sequence). The CDR3 DNA follows: TGTGCCAGCAGATTTGATGTAGCGGGAAGGACAGATACGCAGTATTTT. It translates to CASRFDVAGRTDTQYF.

This clone was counted between two and nine times. The chain recombines TRBV4-2 with TRBJ2-7, with D unclear. CDR1 is LGHNA and CDR2 is YNFKEQ in the germline V gene. The CDR3 contains 13 residues. Trimming took off 4 bases at V and 0 bases at J, with 7 bases between the two ends. For the CDR3, the DNA is TGTGCCAGCAGCCCCAGGAGCTCCTACGAGCAGTACTTC. This sequence encodes CASSPRSSYEQYF.

This clone occurred a few times. The gene calls are TRBV10-3 and TRBJ2-7; possible D gene TRBD1, 6 bases. Trimming shortened V by 5 bases and J by 1 base, and 9 bases separated the two germline ends. This CDR3 has 13 residues. Germline loops: CDR1 ENHRY, CDR2 SYGVKD. The CDR3 is CAISKTGSYEQYF. CDR3 sequence (DNA): TGTGCCATCAGTAAGACAGGATCCTACGAGCAGTACTTC.

The rearrangement uses TRBV10-3 and TRBJ2-3; 7 nucleotides agree with TRBD2. The trim removed 11 bases at V and 6 bases at J, leaving 11 bases unmatched. This CDR3 has 13 residues. In germline, CDR1 is ENHRY, CDR2 SYGVKD. The DNA for the CDR3 is TGTGCCGCGACTAGCCCCAGCGGGGATACGCAGTATTTT. Amino acid sequence: CAATSPSGDTQYF.

This clone was seen more than once but under ten times. The V gene is TRBV7-9, the J gene TRBJ1-2; the match to TRBD1 covers 9 bases. Germline-derived CDR1 and CDR2 are SEHNR and FQNEAQ (reference sequence). The CDR3 loop spans 14 amino acids. Trimming took 6 bases from V and 4 from J; bases not matched to a gene: 6. CDR3 in amino acids: CASRRTGGSYGYTF. CDR3 nucleotides: TGTGCCAGCAGGCGAACAGGGGGCAGCTATGGCTACACCTTC.

The rearrangement uses TRBV6-1 and TRBJ2-7; possible D gene TRBD2, 6 bases. CDR1 is MNHNS and CDR2 is SASEGT in the germline V gene. Trimming took 0 bases from V and 2 from J, leaving 14 bases between them. The CDR3 extends over 16 amino acids. The CDR3 reads CASSEAAGQGPYEQYV. CDR3 coding DNA: TGTGCCAGCAGTGAAGCTGCGGGGCAGGGCCCCTACGAGCAGTACGTC.

This clone appeared a few times. The J gene is TRBJ2-1, the V gene TRBV18, with TRBD2 matching over 7 bases. V was clipped by 3 bases and J by 6 bases; unmatched bases: 14. The length of the CDR3 is 17 residues. Germline V gives CDR1 KGHSH, CDR2 LQKENI. The CDR3, as DNA: TGTGCCAGCTCACCCCTGGAGGGCGGGAGTTCAAGCAATGAGCAGTTCTTC. Translating gives CASSPLEGGSSSNEQFF.

Note on this clone: Other DNA sequences of this sample code for an identical CDR3. V gene TRBV7-2 combines with J gene TRBJ2-3; D gene unclear. This CDR3 region has 14 residues. The V gene's germline CDR1 is SGHTA and CDR2 FQGNSA. Trimming stripped 0 bases from V and 3 bases from J, with 7 bases between. The CDR3 DNA sequence: TGTGCCAGCAGCTTAGCGGTGGGGACAGATACGCAGTATTTT. Translating it yields CASSLAVGTDTQYF. The full variable domain, in which reference TRBV7-2 and TRBJ2-3 provide the parts outside the CDR3, is GAGVSQSPSNKVTEKGKDVELRCDPISGHTALYWYRQSLGQGLEFLIYFQGNSAPDKSGLPSDRFSAERTGGSVSTLTIQRTQQEDSAVYLCASSLAVGTDTQYFGPGTRLTVL.

This chain links TRBV19 with TRBJ2-4, with D maybe TRBD1 (6 bases). The CDR3 runs to 14 residues. The ends were cut back, 2 bases at V and 12 bases at J, with 17 bases in the middle. CDR1 is LNHDA, CDR2 SQIVND, per germline (reference sequence). In DNA form, the CDR3 reads TGTGCCAGTAGTATATCTCAGGGGCAAATGTCTCAGTACTTC. This encodes CASSISQGQMSQYF.

V is TRBV27 and J is TRBJ1-2; D uncertain. V lost 8 bases to trimming and J lost 12 bases, with 25 bases between them. CDR3 length: 14 residues. Per germline, CDR1 MNHEY and CDR2 SMNVEV (reference sequence). The CDR3, as DNA: TGTGCCAGCGGCCCCTCGGGTGCGCCAAGTGGAAACACCTTC. It codes for CASGPSGAPSGNTF.

The V gene is TRBV10-1, the J gene TRBJ2-7, with D perhaps being TRBD1 or TRBD2 (5 bases each). CDR1 is WNHNN, CDR2 SYGVQD, per germline (reference sequence). Trimming took 2 bases from V and 3 from J, leaving 8 bases between them. The CDR3 runs to 13 residues. This CDR3 is CASSEGGCYEQYV. CDR3 in DNA: TGCGCCAGCAGTGAGGGGGGATGCTACGAGCAGTACGTC.

This clone was seen more than once but under ten times. The genes are TRBV4-3 and TRBJ2-5; tentatively, D is TRBD1 (6 bases). There are 14 residues in the CDR3. Germline CDR1 reads LGHNA; CDR2 reads YSLEER. Trimming removed 2 bases at V and 5 bases at J, with 12 bases between. The CDR3, as DNA: TGCGCCAGCAGCCAACAAACAGGGCCCGAGACCCAGTACTTC. Translation: CASSQQTGPETQYF.

In its sample, this clone was seen a few times. V is TRBV5-1 and J is TRBJ2-6; no firm D call. The CDR3 consists of 14 residues. Between the trimmed V and J ends, which lost 2 bases and 0 bases, there was a span of 3 bases. CDR1 is SGHRS and CDR2 is YFSETQ in the germline V gene. CDR3 nucleotides: TGCGCCAGCAGCTTCGGCTCTGGGGCCAACGTCCTGACTTTC. As protein: CASSFGSGANVLTF.

As regards this clone: A much bigger clone sits one base away, suggesting this may be a read error. The chain recombines TRBV30 with TRBJ2-2, with 7 bases matching TRBD2. This CDR3 has 15 residues. Germline CDR1 is GTSNPN and CDR2 is SVGIG (reference sequence). The CDR3 sequence is CAWSPQRGNTGELLF. The CDR3 DNA reads as TGTGCCTGGAGTCCCCAGCGGGGTAACACCGGGGAGCTGCTTTTT.

This clone was picked up a small number of times. The V call is TRBV6-1, the J call TRBJ2-5, with 7 bases aligning to TRBD2. Germline V gene sequence: CDR1 MNHNS, CDR2 SASEGT. The CDR3 is 15 amino acids. V lost 7 bases, J lost 4 bases, and 12 bases stayed unmatched. CDR3 coding DNA: TGTGCCAGCACGACGGACGTTCGGGAGGCAGAGACCCAGTACTTC. This codes for CASTTDVREAETQYF.

This clone has just a few counts. Here the CDR3 reads CASSFLRNTEAFF. The CDR3 region has the DNA TGTGCCAGCAGCTTTTTGAGGAACACTGAAGCTTTCTTT. The chain joins TRBV5-6 to TRBJ1-1; no definite D call. CDR3 length: 13 residues. Germline CDR1 and CDR2: SGHDT and YYEEEE. V lost 2 bases, J lost 1 base, and 6 bases lay in between.

The chain couples TRBV7-2 to TRBJ2-3; D is unresolved. Germline V gene data show CDR1 as SGHTA and CDR2 as FQGNSA. With 1 base removed from V and 10 bases from J, the gap between germline ends came to 18 bases. The CDR3 length is 15 residues. CDR3 residues: CASSLVRRGSVSQYF. DNA of the CDR3: TGTGCCAGCAGCTTAGTCCGGCGCGGTTCGGTGTCGCAGTATTTT.

The V call is TRBV25-1, the J call TRBJ1-4; D may be TRBD1 (6 bases). Trimming removed 4 bases at V and 7 bases at J, with 13 bases between. The CDR3 covers 14 residues. From germline, CDR1 is MGHDK and CDR2 SYGVNS. CDR3 in amino acids: CASSARGRGEKLFF. The CDR3 DNA reads TGTGCCAGCAGTGCCCGGGGGCGCGGTGAAAAACTGTTTTTT.

This chain connects TRBV2 to TRBJ2-5; D may match TRBD1 or TRBD2 (6 bases each). Germline V gene lookup returns CDR1 SNHLY and CDR2 FYNNEI. V was clipped by 6 bases and J by 0 bases, with 11 bases between them. The CDR3 covers 14 residues. CDR3 in amino acids: CASRSRGHQETQYF. In nucleotides, the CDR3 is TGTGCCAGCAGGAGCCGGGGGCACCAAGAGACCCAGTACTTC.